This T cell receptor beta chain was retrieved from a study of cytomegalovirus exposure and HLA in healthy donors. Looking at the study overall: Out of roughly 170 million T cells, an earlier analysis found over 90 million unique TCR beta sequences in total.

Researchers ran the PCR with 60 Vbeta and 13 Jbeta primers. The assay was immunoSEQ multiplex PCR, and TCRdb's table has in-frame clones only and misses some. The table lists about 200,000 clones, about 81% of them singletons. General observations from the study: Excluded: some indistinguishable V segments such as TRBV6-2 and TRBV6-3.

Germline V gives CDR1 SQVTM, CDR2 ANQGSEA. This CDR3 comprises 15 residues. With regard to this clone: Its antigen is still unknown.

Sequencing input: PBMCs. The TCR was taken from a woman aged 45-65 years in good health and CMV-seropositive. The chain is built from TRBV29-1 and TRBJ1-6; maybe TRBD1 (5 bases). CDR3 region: CILSPGAGIHSPLHF. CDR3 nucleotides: TGCATCCTGTCCCCAGGAGCAGGGATTCATTCACCCCTCCACTTT.